Below, 27 T cell receptor beta chains from the same sample are listed, as sequenced in a study of blood T cell repertoires in COVID-19. Sequenced by immunoSEQ multiplex PCR; TCRdb stores in-frame clones only, minus some. Among roughly 92,000 clones listed, roughly 84% were seen once. What was sequenced was peripheral blood. The source is a woman of 80 years or more with active or convalescent COVID-19.

This clone has a count of ten or more. J is TRBJ2-7 and V is TRBV7-2; 7 bases are a match to TRBD2. This CDR3 has 13 residues. V shed 5 bases, J shed 3 bases, and the junction held 4 bases outside the gene matches. The germline CDR1 and CDR2 sequences are SGHTA and FQGNSA. CDR3 loop: CASSLGGFYEQYF. Written as DNA, the CDR3 is TGTGCCAGCAGCCTGGGGGGGTTCTACGAGCAGTACTTC.

V gene TRBV5-1 combines with J gene TRBJ1-1; TRBD1 matches at 7 bases. V lost 1 base, J lost 6 bases, and 6 bases stayed unmatched. This CDR3 region has 14 residues. Germline CDR1 reads SGHRS; CDR2 reads YFSETQ. CDR3 residues: CASSLTGEMAEAFF. For the CDR3, the DNA is TGCGCCAGCAGCTTGACAGGGGAGATGGCTGAAGCTTTCTTT.

The V and J genes are TRBV29-1 and TRBJ1-1; 11 bases agree with TRBD1. J was trimmed by 2 bases and V by 7 bases; bases with no gene match: 3. CDR3 length equals 13 residues. CDR1 is SQVTM, CDR2 ANQGSEA, per germline. The CDR3 DNA is TGCAGCGCCCGGACAGGGGGCAACACTGAAGCTTTCTTT. Residues: CSARTGGNTEAFF.

The rearrangement uses TRBV28 and TRBJ2-7; 9 nucleotides agree with TRBD1. The CDR3 has 14 amino acids. In germline, CDR1 is MDHEN, CDR2 SYDVKM. The V gene end was trimmed by 5 bases and the J gene end by 7 bases; junction bases not matched to a gene: 9. CDR3 sequence: CASSGGQGAWEQYF. In nucleotides, the CDR3 is TGTGCCAGCAGTGGGGGACAGGGCGCCTGGGAGCAGTACTTC.

The chain employs TRBV7-8 and TRBJ2-7, with D possibly being TRBD1 (6 bases). The CDR3 extends over 15 amino acids. Trimming stripped 5 bases from V and 1 base from J, with 15 bases between. Germline CDR1 is SGHVS and CDR2 is FQNEAQ. In nucleotides, the CDR3 is TGTGCCAGCAGCCCCGACAGGATGGGGTCCTACGAGCAGTACTTC. This sequence encodes CASSPDRMGSYEQYF.

The chain combines TRBV5-1 with TRBJ2-1, with TRBD1 matching 7 bases. V was clipped by 1 base and J by 9 bases; unmatched bases: 4. Germline V gene sequence: CDR1 SGHRS, CDR2 YFSETQ. The CDR3 covers 13 residues. CDR3 sequence (DNA): TGCGCCAGCAGCTTGCAGGGGGTCGGTGAGCAGTTCTTC. This codes for CASSLQGVGEQFF.

V is TRBV28 and J is TRBJ2-1; D is perhaps TRBD1 (5 bases). Germline-derived CDR1 and CDR2 are MDHEN and SYDVKM. The CDR3 length is 14 residues. Trimming shortened V by 7 bases and J by 7 bases, and 17 bases separated the two germline ends. CDR3 sequence: CASTEAGQRNEQFF. DNA for the CDR3: TGTGCCAGCACTGAGGCAGGGCAAAGGAATGAGCAGTTCTTC.

The genes are TRBV6-5 and TRBJ1-2; tentatively, D is TRBD1 (6 bases). The CDR3 extends over 13 amino acids. From germline, CDR1 is MNHEY and CDR2 SVGAGI. V was shortened by 10 bases and J by 5 bases, with 17 bases between the two germline ends. The DNA for the CDR3 is TGTGCCACCTATACCGGGACACAATATGGCTACACCTTC. Translation: CATYTGTQYGYTF.

The chain links TRBV6-5 to TRBJ2-5, with 9 bases lining up with TRBD1. From germline, CDR1 is MNHEY and CDR2 SVGAGI. Trimming cost V 6 bases and J 5 bases; bases outside gene matches: 7. The CDR3 has 14 amino acids. The CDR3 reads CASSLGTGTETQYF. CDR3 nucleotides: TGTGCCAGCAGCCTTGGGACAGGGACGGAGACCCAGTACTTC.

This clone has more than one count but fewer than ten. The chain couples TRBV4-1 to TRBJ1-3, with 11 positions matching TRBD1. V lost 3 bases to trimming and J lost 1 base; unmatched junction nucleotides: 5. This CDR3 is built from 17 residues. From germline, CDR1 is MGHRA and CDR2 YSYEKL. The CDR3 bases are TGCGCCAGCAGCCATGGGACAGGGGGAAGGTCTGGAAACACCATATATTTT. Its translation: CASSHGTGGRSGNTIYF.

V is TRBV4-1 and J is TRBJ2-1; tentative D call: TRBD2 (6 bases). Trimming removed 3 bases at V and 9 bases at J, with 24 bases between. The CDR3 is 17 residues long. Germline V gene lookup returns CDR1 MGHRA and CDR2 YSYEKL. DNA for the CDR3: TGCGCCAGCAGCCACCCCCCGGAGAGGGAGGAGTACTGTGAGCAGTTCTTC. Translating it yields CASSHPPEREEYCEQFF.

This clone was observed a handful of times. The rearrangement uses TRBV11-2 and TRBJ2-2; 11 nucleotides align to TRBD1. Germline loops: CDR1 SGHAT, CDR2 FQNNGV. The CDR3 runs 16 residues. Unmatched junction bases numbered 6, after V lost 5 bases and J lost 4 bases. The CDR3 region is CASSKGQGVFTGELFF. In nucleotides, the CDR3 is TGTGCCAGCAGCAAGGGACAGGGGGTGTTCACCGGGGAGCTGTTTTTT.

The gene calls are TRBV7-6 and TRBJ1-3; 8 bases match TRBD1. Losses at the gene ends were 5 bases for V and 2 bases for J; bases not matched to a gene: 5. The V gene's germline CDR1 is SGHVS and CDR2 FNYEAQ. This CDR3 is 15 amino acids long. In DNA form, the CDR3 reads TGTGCCAGCAGCCTCGAACAGGGGGCTGGAAACACCATATATTTT. This sequence encodes CASSLEQGAGNTIYF.

The V gene is TRBV12-3 or TRBV12-4, the J gene TRBJ1-2, with D uncertain. Trimming took 4 bases from V and 5 from J, leaving 5 bases between them. This CDR3 contains 11 residues. This CDR3 reads CASSSAYGYTF. The CDR3 region has the DNA TGTGCCAGCAGTTCTGCGTATGGCTACACCTTC.

J is TRBJ1-1 and V is TRBV10-3, with TRBD1 matching 7 bases. There are 12 residues in the CDR3. Trimming at V came to 10 bases and at J to 1 base, leaving 3 bases not matched to a gene. Germline V gene sequence: CDR1 ENHRY, CDR2 SYGVKD. The CDR3 loop reads CARDRPNTEAFF. CDR3 DNA sequence: TGTGCCAGGGACAGACCGAACACTGAAGCTTTCTTT.

This clone was found a few times. The chain has TRBV7-2 and TRBJ1-5; D gene unclear. CDR1 and CDR2 from the germline V gene are SGHTA and FQGNSA. Trimming pared 1 base from V and 9 bases from J, leaving 10 bases between. There are 13 residues in the CDR3. The DNA for the CDR3 is TGTGCCAGCAGCTTAGAGTTAGGAGGGCCCCAGCATTTT. Its protein product is CASSLELGGPQHF. Full variable domain (outside the CDR3, taken from reference TRBV7-2 and TRBJ1-5): GAGVSQSPSNKVTEKGKDVELRCDPISGHTALYWYRQSLGQGLEFLIYFQGNSAPDKSGLPSDRFSAERTGGSVSTLTIQRTQQEDSAVYLCASSLELGGPQHFGDGTRLSIL.

The chain carries TRBV11-2 and TRBJ2-7; D unclear. Germline V gene sequence: CDR1 SGHAT, CDR2 FQNNGV. Trimming left V 3 bases short and J 1 base short, with 10 bases between. This CDR3 is built from 14 residues. CDR3 amino acids: CASSLLAVSYEQYF. Here the CDR3 DNA reads TGTGCCAGCAGCTTGCTCGCGGTATCCTACGAGCAGTACTTC.

CDR3 amino acids: CASSSDRDYQPQHF. CDR3 nucleotide sequence: TGTGCCAGCAGCTCAGACAGGGATTATCAGCCCCAGCATTTT. The chain joins TRBV7-9 to TRBJ1-5; 7 positions agree with TRBD1. V shed 4 bases and J 5 bases; nucleotides not matched to a gene: 5. Germline assignment: CDR1 SEHNR and CDR2 FQNEAQ (reference sequence). This CDR3 has 14 amino acids.

This chain connects TRBV7-9 to TRBJ1-1; the D gene is possibly TRBD1 (6 bases). The CDR3 contains 18 residues. The V end was cut by 5 bases, the J end by 0 bases, with 22 bases between. Germline V gene sequence: CDR1 SEHNR, CDR2 FQNEAQ (reference sequence). The CDR3 loop reads CASSLSQGSWGMNTEAFF. CDR3 nucleotides: TGTGCCAGCAGCCTTTCACAGGGTTCTTGGGGCATGAACACTGAAGCTTTCTTT.

The chain employs TRBV5-1 and TRBJ2-3; 8 bases fit TRBD1. The length of the CDR3 is 17 residues. Trimming at V came to 0 bases and at J to 0 bases, leaving 6 bases not matched to a gene. Germline CDR1 is SGHRS and CDR2 is YFSETQ. The CDR3 is CASSLGLGQASTDTQYF. Written as DNA, the CDR3 is TGCGCCAGCAGCTTGGGTTTGGGACAGGCGAGCACAGATACGCAGTATTTT.

The J gene is TRBJ2-7, the V gene TRBV29-1; no clear D gene. The ends were cut back, 3 bases at V and 2 bases at J, with 11 bases in the middle. This CDR3 spans 13 amino acids. Looked up from germline, CDR1 is SQVTM and CDR2 is ANQGSEA. The CDR3 loop reads CSVDVSEPYEQYF. CDR3 DNA sequence: TGCAGCGTTGACGTATCCGAGCCCTACGAGCAGTACTTC.

V gene TRBV19 combines with J gene TRBJ2-2, with D possibly being TRBD1 (5 bases). Trimming took 3 bases from V and 4 from J, leaving 18 bases between them. Per the germline V gene, CDR1 is LNHDA and CDR2 is SQIVND (reference sequence). The CDR3 extends over 17 amino acids. CDR3 sequence reads: CASSILGSSRGTGELFF. The CDR3 DNA sequence: TGTGCCAGTAGTATTTTAGGCAGCTCAAGGGGCACCGGGGAGCTGTTTTTT.

V usage is TRBV5-1 and J usage is TRBJ1-4; D possibly corresponds to TRBD1 (5 bases). CDR3 length equals 16 residues. V shed 4 bases and J shed 0 bases, with 13 bases lying between them. Per germline, CDR1 SGHRS and CDR2 YFSETQ. The DNA of the CDR3 is TGCGCCAGCAGCCCTCAGGGAGGAGCAACTAATGAAAAACTGTTTTTT. Translation gives CASSPQGGATNEKLFF.

This chain uses TRBV7-3 with TRBJ2-1, with a possible D match to TRBD2 (5 bases). Germline loops: CDR1 SGHTA, CDR2 FQGTGA. The V and J ends lost 6 bases and 5 bases respectively, with 11 bases between them. This CDR3 spans 13 amino acids. The CDR3 coding sequence is TGTGCCAGCAGTCGAGGGCCGAACAATGAGCAGTTCTTC. This codes for CASSRGPNNEQFF.

The V and J genes are TRBV5-1 and TRBJ2-5; 8 bases map to TRBD2. This CDR3 has 16 residues. Germline V gene data show CDR1 as SGHRS and CDR2 as YFSETQ. The trim removed 6 bases at V and 2 bases at J, leaving 12 bases unmatched. The CDR3 sequence is CASTRLGSGVQETQYF. The CDR3, as DNA: TGCGCCAGCACCCGTCTAGGTAGCGGGGTACAAGAGACCCAGTACTTC.

This rearrangement joins TRBV7-9 to TRBJ2-5, with unresolved D. CDR3 size: 11 residues. Trimming pared 3 bases from V and 5 bases from J, leaving 4 bases between. Germline CDR1 SEHNR, CDR2 FQNEAQ (reference sequence). CDR3 nucleotide sequence: TGTGCCAGCAGCTTCGGGGAGACCCAGTACTTC. Encoded protein: CASSFGETQYF.

This clone appeared a few times. The CDR3 region is CASSFGQGGEQYF. Here the CDR3 DNA reads TGTGCCAGCAGCTTCGGACAGGGAGGCGAGCAGTACTTC. The rearrangement uses TRBV11-3 and TRBJ2-7, with TRBD1 identical over 8 bases. The CDR3 is made up of 13 amino acids. CDR1 SGHNT and CDR2 YENEEA come from the germline V gene. V was clipped by 3 bases and J by 6 bases; unmatched bases: 4.